This TCR beta chain was retrieved from a study of cytomegalovirus exposure and HLA in healthy donors. CDR3 length: 12 residues. Germline V gives CDR1 GTSNPN, CDR2 SVGIG (reference sequence). The J segment lost 7 bases and the V segment lost 2 bases, leaving 4 bases of the junction unmatched. Method: immunoSEQ multiplex PCR; TCRdb's copy keeps in-frame clones and lacks some. The profile covers approximately 65,000 clones, with 96% appearing a single time and more than 4% taken by the ten largest. This TCR was sampled from a woman between 18 and 29 years old in good health and CMV-seropositive. The chain employs TRBV30 and TRBJ2-7; 8 bases are a match to TRBD1. Specimen: PBMCs. CDR3 sequence reads: CAWSPRTGEQYF. The CDR3 coding sequence is TGTGCCTGGAGTCCCAGGACAGGGGAGCAGTACTTC.